The clone carrying this T cell receptor beta chain was counted only a few times. Combining a sample-barcoded 5' primer with a J-beta primer mix, a second PCR ran for roughly 7 to 12 cycles. TCRdb re-analysed the 5' RACE reads in MiXCR, keeping a single row per CDR3 protein. The sample includes some 900,000 distinct CDR3 sequences, around 28% of them seen just once. The data originate from a study of blood T cells in healthy people across ages. The ends lost 6 bases at V and 7 bases at J; junction bases unmatched: 10. This CDR3 comprises 15 residues. CDR1 and CDR2 from the germline V gene are MNHEY and SVGAGI.

V usage is TRBV6-5 and J usage is TRBJ1-4; 8 nucleotides agree with TRBD1. Sequencing used blood. This sequence originates from a woman at least 80 years old in good health. The CDR3 region is CASSWTGNLFEKLFF. The DNA of the CDR3 is TGTGCCAGCAGCTGGACAGGGAACCTTTTTGAAAAACTGTTTTTT.